The 18 T cell receptor beta chains below come from one sample, sequenced in a study of T-cell memory formation after mild COVID-19. MiXCR, applied by TCRdb to the 5' RACE reads, yields one record per CDR3 protein. The sample holds more than 250,000 distinct CDR3 sequences, about 16% seen once. Sequencing was done on a sample of PBMCs or a T cell subset sorted from them (not recorded which). The receptors here all came from a man aged 18 to 30 who had mild COVID-19 (a few samples of this study predate the infection). Cell type and time point are not known.

The genes are TRBV2 and TRBJ2-3; D unclear. This CDR3 spans 11 amino acids. The germline V gene encodes CDR1 SNHLY and CDR2 FYNNEI. V was cut by 10 bases and J by 6 bases, with 11 bases left in between. In DNA, the CDR3 is TGTGCCATAGTCGACGGGGATACGCAGTATTTT. It yields the protein CAIVDGDTQYF.

The CDR3 spells CSAQTPSREQFF. The CDR3 nucleotides read TGCAGTGCGCAGACACCCTCGCGTGAGCAGTTCTTC. V is TRBV20-1 and J is TRBJ2-1; no clear D. V gave up 6 bases and J gave up 9 bases, with 15 bases separating them. The CDR3 is made up of 12 amino acids. Germline CDR1 reads DFQATT; CDR2 reads SNEGSKA (reference sequence).

This clonotype was observed a handful of times. The gene calls are TRBV7-2 and TRBJ1-4; 8 nucleotides match TRBD1. This CDR3 is 14 amino acids long. V was clipped by 5 bases and J by 14 bases; unmatched bases: 13. The V gene's germline CDR1 is SGHTA and CDR2 FQGNSA. CDR3 amino acids: CASSTKSTRTGLFF. As DNA, the CDR3 is TGTGCCAGCAGCACAAAGTCAACCAGGACAGGGCTGTTTTTT.

This clonotype was recorded a few times. The V gene is TRBV6-1, the J gene TRBJ2-1; D not resolved. The CDR3 contains 11 residues. CDR1 is MNHNS, CDR2 SASEGT, per germline. V was cut by 4 bases and J by 5 bases, with 3 bases left in between. The CDR3 sequence is CASSGHNEQFF. In nucleotides, the CDR3 is TGTGCCAGCAGTGGACACAATGAGCAGTTCTTC.

This clonotype was counted a few times. The rearrangement uses TRBV12-3 or TRBV12-4 and TRBJ2-7, with 10 bases that match TRBD1. The CDR3 extends over 15 amino acids. The J segment lost 6 bases and the V segment lost 5 bases, leaving 10 bases of the junction unmatched. The CDR3 nucleotides are TGTGCCAGCAGTGGGGGTTCGGGACAGGGGATCGAGCAGTACTTC. Translating it yields CASSGGSGQGIEQYF.

J is TRBJ2-1 and V is TRBV5-1, with D maybe TRBD1 (7 bases). The V end lost 5 bases, the J end lost 4 bases, and 13 bases lay between the germline ends. The CDR3 is 14 amino acids. Germline CDR1 is SGHRS and CDR2 is YFSETQ. The CDR3 DNA reads as TGCGCCAGCAGTGCAGGGGGGACATACAATGAGCAGTTCTTC. Protein product: CASSAGGTYNEQFF.

This clonotype showed up just a few times. This rearrangement joins TRBV28 to TRBJ2-1; the D call may be TRBD1 or TRBD2 (5 bases each). CDR3 size: 14 residues. Germline V gives CDR1 MDHEN, CDR2 SYDVKM. Between the trimmed V and J ends, which lost 3 bases and 8 bases, there was a span of 14 bases. The CDR3 here is CASSFAGDGDEQFF. The CDR3 region has the DNA TGTGCCAGCAGTTTTGCTGGGGACGGGGATGAGCAGTTCTTC.

There are a few counts of this clonotype. This chain links TRBV9 with TRBJ1-1; 7 nucleotides match TRBD1. The germline V gene encodes CDR1 SGDLS and CDR2 YYNGEE. Germline trimming cut 7 bases from V and 1 base from J; bases unmatched to any gene: 7. The CDR3 is made up of 14 amino acids. This CDR3 reads CASDPQGTNTEAFF. The DNA for the CDR3 is TGTGCCAGCGACCCACAGGGGACGAACACTGAAGCTTTCTTT.

This clonotype has more than one count but fewer than ten. This chain links TRBV18 with TRBJ2-5, with D perhaps matching TRBD1 (6 bases). Germline CDR1 KGHSH, CDR2 LQKENI. V was shortened by 8 bases and J by 2 bases, with 9 bases between the two germline ends. The CDR3 totals 12 residues. This chain's CDR3 is CASTGQQETQYF. The CDR3 DNA reads TGTGCCAGCACCGGACAGCAAGAGACCCAGTACTTC.

The chain's CDR3 is CASSPPGGAGTSEAFF. As DNA, the CDR3 is TGTGCCAGCAGCCCCCCCGGTGGGGCTGGGACTTCTGAAGCTTTCTTT. The J gene is TRBJ1-1, the V gene TRBV3-1, with a tentative D call TRBD1 (5 bases). The CDR3 loop spans 16 amino acids. The germline gives CDR1 LGHDT, CDR2 YNNKEL (reference sequence). The V and J ends lost 4 bases and 6 bases respectively, with 21 bases between them.

The chain has TRBV29-1 and TRBJ2-7; D unresolved. The V end was cut by 4 bases, the J end by 4 bases, with 14 bases between. Germline V CDR1 and CDR2: SQVTM, ANQGSEA. The CDR3 loop spans 13 amino acids. CDR3 DNA sequence: TGCAGCGTTGTTGCCCCAAGTGGGTACGAGCAGTACTTC. Amino acid sequence: CSVVAPSGYEQYF.

This clonotype has only a few counts. The chain links TRBV20-1 to TRBJ2-1; D is ambiguous. Germline V CDR1 and CDR2: DFQATT, SNEGSKA (reference sequence). The CDR3 sequence is 13 residues long. The V end lost 6 bases, the J end lost 4 bases, and 13 bases lay between the germline ends. CDR3 loop: CSAEGEVYNEQFF. CDR3 nucleotides: TGCAGTGCCGAAGGAGAGGTTTACAATGAGCAGTTCTTC.

The chain carries TRBV7-9 and TRBJ1-2; the match to TRBD1 covers 10 bases. CDR1 and CDR2 from the germline V gene are SEHNR and FQNEAQ (reference sequence). The junction had 7 bases not matched to a gene; V was cut back by 5 bases and J by 4 bases. CDR3 length: 15 amino acids. CDR3 sequence (DNA): TGTGCCAGCAGCCGCCGGGACAGGGGATCCTATGGCTACACCTTC. Translating it yields CASSRRDRGSYGYTF. Based on the CDR3 plus reference TRBV7-9 and TRBJ1-2, the full variable domain is DTGVSQNPRHKITKRGQNVTFRCDPISEHNRLYWYRQTLGQGPEFLTYFQNEAQLEKSRLLSDRFSAERPKGSFSTLEIQRTEQGDSAMYLCASSRRDRGSYGYTFGSGTRLTVV.

This clonotype was seen a few times. The chain uses TRBV5-1 and TRBJ2-3, with TRBD1 identical over 10 bases. J lost 15 bases, V lost 0 bases, and 7 bases had no gene match. The germline V gene has CDR1 SGHRS and CDR2 YFSETQ. This CDR3 spans 13 amino acids. DNA of the CDR3: TGCGCCAGCAGCTTGGCCGGGACAGGGGCGGCCTATTTT. Its translation is CASSLAGTGAAYF.

This clonotype was detected a few times. This rearrangement joins TRBV6-2 or TRBV6-3 to TRBJ2-3; 14 nucleotides match TRBD2. There are 16 residues in the CDR3. Looked up from germline, CDR1 is MNHEY and CDR2 is SVGEGT. V shed 6 bases and J 7 bases; nucleotides not matched to a gene: 9. CDR3 DNA sequence: TGTGCCAGCAGAACCCGACTAGCGGGGGGGACTTATACGCAGTATTTT. Its translation: CASRTRLAGGTYTQYF.

The chain uses TRBV5-1 and TRBJ1-5, with D unclear. V dropped 0 bases and J dropped 3 bases, with 7 bases sitting between them. The CDR3 is 14 amino acids. CDR1 and CDR2 (germline): SGHRS, YFSETQ. The CDR3 nucleotides are TGCGCCAGCAGCTTGGTACAGAACAATCAGCCCCAGCATTTT. Its protein product is CASSLVQNNQPQHF.

This clonotype was counted ten times or more. The chain has TRBV7-9 and TRBJ1-1, with a tentative D call TRBD1 (5 bases). V was shortened by 2 bases and J by 8 bases, with 15 bases between the two germline ends. Germline CDR1 reads SEHNR; CDR2 reads FQNEAQ (reference sequence). CDR3 size: 14 residues. The CDR3 DNA follows: TGTGCCAGCAGCTTAACAGATAGTGACAGCGAAGCTTTCTTT. This codes for CASSLTDSDSEAFF.

This sequence joins TRBV7-9 and TRBJ2-7, with D hard to call. CDR1 is SEHNR, CDR2 FQNEAQ, per germline (reference sequence). Trimming took off 0 bases at V and 7 bases at J, with 10 bases between the two ends. The CDR3 contains 13 residues. CDR3 DNA sequence: TGTGCCAGCAGCTTAGCCCACGGAGCAGAGCAGTACTTC. This translates into CASSLAHGAEQYF.